The 13 T cell receptor beta chains in this list originate from one sample, sequenced in a study of CXCR3-negative and CXCR3-positive naive CD8 T cells. The authors made the TRB cDNA libraries by 5' RACE using UMI labels. TCRdb processed the 5' RACE reads again and assigns one entry to each CDR3 protein, with no DNA. The record lists approximately 70,000 distinct CDR3 sequences, of which the ten most abundant hold about 1.5%. The sample comprised naive CXCR3- CD8+ T cells from blood. As for subset: CD45RO-CCR7+CD27+CD95- naive CD8+ T cells lacking CXCR3 (TNR3-). These receptors were obtained from a human donor in good health. Some clones in this sample may be carry-over from other donors' samples.

This rearrangement joins TRBV15 to TRBJ1-2; the TRBD1 assignment by TCRdb is unverifiable without DNA. The CDR3 is 15 amino acids. The germline V gene has CDR1 LNHNV and CDR2 YYDKDF (reference sequence). CDR3 loop: CATSRVSGGYYGYTF. The whole variable domain, remainder taken from reference TRBV15 and TRBJ1-2, is DAMVIQNPRYQVTQFGKPVTLSCSQTLNHNVMYWYQQKSSQAPKLLFHYYDKDFNNEADTPDNFQSRRPNTSFCFLDIRSPGLGDTAMYLCATSRVSGGYYGYTFGSGTRLTVV.

The CDR3 region is CASSNTAGEGDTQYF. This rearrangement joins TRBV12-3 or TRBV12-4 to TRBJ2-3; TCRdb designates TRBD2, a call that cannot be tested without DNA. The CDR3 spans 15 residues.

V gene TRBV5-6 combines with J gene TRBJ2-7. Germline V gives CDR1 SGHDT, CDR2 YYEEEE. This CDR3 has 13 residues. The CDR3 reads CASKWRTNSEQYF.

The genes are TRBV10-2 and TRBJ2-3; checking the TCRdb D call of TRBD2 is not possible without DNA. The CDR3 contains 17 residues. From germline, CDR1 is WSHSY and CDR2 SAAADI. CDR3: CASSEILPSGSPDTQYF.

This sequence joins TRBV29-1 and TRBJ2-3. Germline CDR1 SQVTM, CDR2 ANQGSEA. This CDR3 spans 15 amino acids. The chain's CDR3 is CSVDRTASSTDTQYF.

J is TRBJ2-5 and V is TRBV7-9; TCRdb reports TRBD2, a call that lacks DNA to check it against. Germline V CDR1 and CDR2: SEHNR, FQNEAQ (reference sequence). This CDR3 is built from 13 residues. The CDR3 spells CASSLAPRETQYF.

The chain uses TRBV29-1 and TRBJ2-1. Germline V gene data show CDR1 as SQVTM and CDR2 as ANQGSEA. There are 15 residues in the CDR3. The CDR3 reads CSVEGQISSYNEQFF.

This rearrangement joins TRBV5-1 to TRBJ2-1. The length of the CDR3 is 12 residues. Germline-derived CDR1 and CDR2 are SGHRS and YFSETQ. The CDR3 is CASRETTGEQFF.

The J gene is TRBJ1-4, the V gene TRBV28. The CDR3 is 16 residues long. In germline, CDR1 is MDHEN, CDR2 SYDVKM. CDR3 residues: CASSPMAFATNEKLFF.

CDR3 protein: CARRGGGVKFVNTEAFF. This chain joins TRBV12-3 or TRBV12-4 and TRBJ1-1; the TRBD1 assignment by TCRdb is unverifiable without DNA. CDR3 length equals 17 residues.

The chain employs TRBV29-1 and TRBJ2-5; without DNA, the TCRdb call of TRBD2 cannot be checked. The CDR3 spans 15 residues. Per the germline V gene, CDR1 is SQVTM and CDR2 is ANQGSEA. The CDR3 sequence: CSVEWGGDATETQYF.

The chain employs TRBV5-1 and TRBJ2-1; the TCRdb call, TRBD1, lacks DNA for checking. The CDR3 is made up of 17 amino acids. CDR1 is SGHRS, CDR2 YFSETQ, per germline. The CDR3 protein is CASSLGRTGGVKGEQFF. Full variable domain (rest looked up from reference TRBV5-1 and TRBJ2-1): KAGVTQTPRYLIKTRGQQVTLSCSPISGHRSVSWYQQTPGQGLQFLFEYFSETQRNKGNFPGRFSGRQFSNSRSEMNVSTLELGDSALYLCASSLGRTGGVKGEQFFGPGTRLTVL.

The chain combines TRBV7-8 with TRBJ1-1; absent DNA, TCRdb's TRBD1 call cannot be checked. This CDR3 has 12 amino acids. Germline V gene data show CDR1 as SGHVS and CDR2 as FQNEAQ. CDR3: CASSLHDRDAFF.